A single sample is the source of the 3 T cell receptor beta chains below, sequenced in a study of prognosis after radiotherapy for stage I lung cancer. From genomic DNA, TCR beta CDR3 was amplified by two-round multiplex PCR. Round one of PCR was performed, and it used primers specific to each TRBV and TRBJ gene. TCRdb re-called the multiplex PCR reads with MiXCR, one entry per CDR3 protein. The profile shows around 30,000 distinct CDR3 sequences, roughly 30% of them singletons. The sequenced sample was PBMCs, obtained before or after stereotactic body radiation therapy (not recorded which). The receptors derive from a donor at least 50 years old with non-small cell lung cancer.

This clonotype is medium-sized by share. The V and J genes are TRBV6-1 and TRBJ2-2; a weak D match, TRBD2 (6 bases). V lost 6 bases to trimming and J lost 6 bases, with 11 bases between them. In germline, CDR1 is MNHNS, CDR2 SASEGT. There are 13 residues in the CDR3. For the CDR3, the DNA is TGTGCCAGCAGAACGGGACTCGCCGGGGAGCTGTTTTTT. This codes for CASRTGLAGELFF.

This clonotype appeared many times. The rearrangement joins TRBV5-6 to TRBJ2-2; TRBD1 matches 8 bases. This CDR3 has 16 amino acids. V shed 4 bases and J 3 bases; nucleotides not matched to a gene: 8. The germline CDR1 and CDR2 sequences are SGHDT and YYEEEE. Here the CDR3 DNA reads TGTGCCAGCAGCGATTCCGGACAGGGTTACACCGGGGAGCTGTTTTTT. It codes for CASSDSGQGYTGELFF.

This clonotype was found many times. The chain carries TRBV20-1 and TRBJ2-7; 10 nucleotides agree with TRBD1. Trimming removed 3 bases from V and 1 base from J; junction bases left unmatched: 3. The CDR3 consists of 14 residues. CDR1 DFQATT and CDR2 SNEGSKA come from the germline V gene (reference sequence). The CDR3 region is CSASDRGRSYEQYF. For the CDR3, the DNA is TGCAGTGCTAGTGACAGGGGGCGATCCTACGAGCAGTACTTC.